The 25 T cell receptor beta chains given below trace back to one sample, sequenced in a study of identical twins. TCRdb ran MiXCR on the 5' RACE reads and lists one entry per CDR3 protein. Of hundreds of thousands of distinct CDR3 sequences listed, 5.5% to 6.5% are singletons. Sequences were obtained from naive T cells sorted from blood. The receptors originated from a man between 18 and 29 years old in good health.

Ten or more counts support this clonotype. The gene calls are TRBV2 and TRBJ2-7; 7 nucleotides match TRBD1. V dropped 3 bases and J dropped 5; count of bases not matched to a gene: 10. The CDR3 runs 15 residues. Germline CDR1 SNHLY, CDR2 FYNNEI. CDR3 region: CASSEYRGPKDEQYV. The CDR3, as DNA: TGTGCCAGCAGTGAGTACAGGGGTCCGAAGGACGAGCAGTACGTC.

This clonotype appeared a few times. The chain uses TRBV5-1 and TRBJ2-2, with D perhaps TRBD2 (6 bases). The V and J ends lost 0 bases and 0 bases respectively, with 15 bases between them. The CDR3 has 18 residues. Per the germline V gene, CDR1 is SGHRS and CDR2 is YFSETQ. The CDR3 is CASSLARRREPNTGELFF. DNA for the CDR3: TGCGCCAGCAGCTTGGCTAGGCGGCGGGAACCGAACACCGGGGAGCTGTTTTTT.

This clonotype was counted many times. The V and J genes are TRBV20-1 and TRBJ1-5; 9 nucleotides agree with TRBD1. Trimming cost V 5 bases and J 3 bases; bases outside gene matches: 5. CDR3 length: 14 amino acids. The germline V gene has CDR1 DFQATT and CDR2 SNEGSKA (reference sequence). The CDR3 region is CSARDRAFNQPQHF. CDR3 nucleotide sequence: TGCAGTGCTCGGGACAGGGCGTTCAATCAGCCCCAGCATTTT.

This clonotype was detected ten times or more. This chain uses TRBV12-3 or TRBV12-4 with TRBJ2-7; D is possibly TRBD2 (5 bases). The CDR3 covers 12 residues. Trimming took off 3 bases at V and 6 bases at J, with 9 bases between the two ends. CDR3 residues: CASSFIEGEQYF. CDR3 DNA sequence: TGTGCCAGCAGTTTTATCGAGGGCGAGCAGTACTTC.

This clonotype has only a few counts. The gene calls are TRBV6-1 and TRBJ2-1; no firm D call. Germline CDR1 MNHNS, CDR2 SASEGT. The CDR3 spans 19 residues. V lost 5 bases, J lost 4 bases, and 27 bases lay in between. As DNA, the CDR3 is TGTGCCAGCAGTCGGCCCCGGGTAGGCCCCATTCTTGAATACAATGAGCAGTTCTTC. It translates to CASSRPRVGPILEYNEQFF.

This clonotype turned up a few times. This sequence joins TRBV5-5 and TRBJ1-1; D perhaps matches TRBD1 (5 bases). Per the germline V gene, CDR1 is SGHKS and CDR2 is YYEKEE (reference sequence). V was clipped by 2 bases and J by 5 bases, with 16 bases between them. The length of the CDR3 is 15 residues. The CDR3: CASSFVVGTNTEAFF. The DNA of the CDR3 is TGTGCCAGCAGCTTTGTAGTAGGGACTAATACTGAAGCTTTCTTT.

Ten or more counts support this clonotype. The J gene is TRBJ2-2, the V gene TRBV27; D gene uncertain. Per the germline V gene, CDR1 is MNHEY and CDR2 is SMNVEV (reference sequence). Trimming pared 10 bases from V and 0 bases from J, leaving 9 bases between. CDR3 size: 13 residues. Written as DNA, the CDR3 is TGTGCCACCGCGGCATCGAACACCGGGGAGCTGTTTTTT. This encodes CATAASNTGELFF.

Only a few counts were recorded for this clonotype. The chain links TRBV7-9 to TRBJ2-1; D might be TRBD2 (5 bases). Trimming took off 4 bases at V and 0 bases at J, with 13 bases between the two ends. Germline CDR1 reads SEHNR; CDR2 reads FQNEAQ (reference sequence). The CDR3 covers 16 residues. CDR3 DNA sequence: TGTGCCAGCAGCTCCCGAGCGGCGAGCTCCTACAATGAGCAGTTCTTC. This codes for CASSSRAASSYNEQFF.

This clonotype has ten or more counts. The chain uses TRBV11-2 and TRBJ1-2; 7 bases map to TRBD1. From germline, CDR1 is SGHAT and CDR2 FQNNGV. V lost 1 base and J lost 2; bases outside the gene matches: 4. This CDR3 comprises 15 residues. The CDR3 DNA sequence: TGTGCCAGCAGCTTAGCAGGGGGTTTCAACTATGGCTACACCTTC. Protein: CASSLAGGFNYGYTF.

This clonotype has at least ten counts. The J gene is TRBJ2-1, the V gene TRBV5-1, with no clear D. V lost 6 bases and J lost 10, with 11 bases in between. Germline V gene lookup returns CDR1 SGHRS and CDR2 YFSETQ. This CDR3 comprises 11 residues. The CDR3 sequence: CASNHLGEQFF. CDR3 bases: TGCGCCAGCAACCACCTGGGAGAGCAGTTCTTC.

This clonotype has a handful of counts. The rearrangement joins TRBV7-6 to TRBJ2-1; D remains unclear. The V gene's germline CDR1 is SGHVS and CDR2 FNYEAQ. The CDR3 consists of 14 residues. V lost 1 base to trimming and J lost 4 bases, with 8 bases between them. The CDR3 protein is CASSLVLQYNEQFF. As DNA, the CDR3 is TGTGCCAGCAGCTTAGTCCTACAGTACAATGAGCAGTTCTTC.

There are many counts of this clonotype. V usage is TRBV12-3 or TRBV12-4 and J usage is TRBJ2-7; D ambiguous. The V end lost 3 bases, the J end lost 3 bases, and 6 bases lay between the germline ends. The CDR3 contains 12 residues. The chain's CDR3 is CASSLRNYEQYF. The CDR3 DNA sequence: TGTGCCAGCAGTTTGCGGAACTACGAGCAGTACTTC.

This clonotype was detected only a few times. The genes are TRBV7-2 and TRBJ2-7, with TRBD2 as a possible D gene (6 bases). Germline-derived CDR1 and CDR2 are SGHTA and FQGNSA. The CDR3 is 12 amino acids. The V and J ends lost 5 bases and 2 bases respectively, with 7 bases between them. The CDR3 region is CASSAGPYEQYF. The CDR3 DNA follows: TGTGCCAGCAGCGCGGGGCCCTACGAGCAGTACTTC.

This chain joins TRBV6-1 and TRBJ1-1, with a tentative D call TRBD1 (5 bases). From germline, CDR1 is MNHNS and CDR2 SASEGT. This CDR3 spans 15 amino acids. Trimming cost V 7 bases and J 0 bases, with 15 bases left between them. The CDR3 loop reads CASKWGRNVNTEAFF. CDR3 nucleotide sequence: TGTGCCAGCAAGTGGGGCCGGAATGTGAACACTGAAGCTTTCTTT.

This clonotype was found many times. The V and J genes are TRBV6-1 and TRBJ2-1; 9 bases line up with TRBD2. This CDR3 region has 15 residues. The germline CDR1 and CDR2 sequences are MNHNS and SASEGT. V was pared by 7 bases and J by 8 bases, with 12 bases of the junction left unmatched. CDR3 in DNA: TGTGCCAGCACCCCGAGAGCGGGAGGAGGCGATGAGCAGTTCTTC. It is translated as CASTPRAGGGDEQFF.

This clonotype was seen a handful of times. The rearrangement joins TRBV5-1 to TRBJ2-1, with TRBD2 matching 10 bases. CDR1 SGHRS and CDR2 YFSETQ come from the germline V gene. CDR3 length: 14 residues. Germline trimming cut 5 bases from V and 9 bases from J; bases unmatched to any gene: 8. CDR3 sequence reads: CASRPGTSAGEQFF. The CDR3 DNA sequence: TGCGCCAGCAGACCCGGGACTAGCGCCGGTGAGCAGTTCTTC.

Concerning this clonotype: Germline and junction disagree at one end, which may indicate a read error. The chain uses TRBV4-2 and TRBJ2-2; D might be TRBD1 or TRBD2, each matching 5 bases. Looked up from germline, CDR1 is LGHNA and CDR2 is YNFKEQ. The CDR3 has 17 amino acids. In nucleotides, the CDR3 is TGTGCCAGCAGCCAAGTTGATGGGGGAGCCGGGACCGGGGAGCTGTCTTTT. As protein: CASSQVDGGAGTGELSF.

The chain employs TRBV7-2 and TRBJ2-7; 10 positions match TRBD2. The CDR3 spans 14 residues. Germline V lookup: CDR1 SGHTA, CDR2 FQGNSA. The V and J ends lost 2 bases and 7 bases, in that order; junction bases with no gene match: 5. The CDR3 DNA sequence: TGTGCCAGCAGCTTAACTAGCGGGATGGGTGAGCAGTACGTC. As protein: CASSLTSGMGEQYV.

This clonotype occurred many times. V and J are TRBV20-1 and TRBJ1-5, with a possible D match to TRBD1 (5 bases). V was clipped by 0 bases and J by 7 bases, with 19 bases between them. The germline CDR1 and CDR2 sequences are DFQATT and SNEGSKA (reference sequence). CDR3 size: 16 residues. CDR3 region: CSARDRGGQGGQPQHF. CDR3 nucleotide sequence: TGCAGTGCTAGAGATCGAGGAGGGCAGGGAGGCCAGCCCCAGCATTTT.

This clonotype showed up many times. V gene TRBV29-1 combines with J gene TRBJ2-1; D is uncertain. V lost 3 bases and J 3 bases, leaving 6 bases between the germline ends. The CDR3 has 12 residues. Germline V CDR1 and CDR2: SQVTM, ANQGSEA. Here the CDR3 DNA reads TGCAGCGTTGACGGTATCTACAATGAGCAGTTCTTC. Residues: CSVDGIYNEQFF.

This clonotype was counted ten times or more. The V call is TRBV24-1, the J call TRBJ2-5; D perhaps matches TRBD1 (6 bases). CDR3 length: 17 amino acids. The germline gives CDR1 KGHDR, CDR2 SFDVKD. Trimming took off 3 bases at V and 0 bases at J, with 16 bases between the two ends. Written as DNA, the CDR3 is TGTGCCACCAGTGATGGCCGGGACACCAAGTACCAAGAGACCCAGTACTTC. Translation gives CATSDGRDTKYQETQYF.

This clonotype was counted between two and nine times. The rearrangement uses TRBV20-1 and TRBJ2-1; D perhaps matches TRBD2 (5 bases). CDR3 length equals 17 residues. Germline CDR1 reads DFQATT; CDR2 reads SNEGSKA (reference sequence). Trimming left V 0 bases short and J 8 bases short, with 23 bases between. The CDR3 DNA is TGCAGTGCTAGAGATCTAAAGGCGGAGATAGAGGGATATGAGCAGTTCTTC. This sequence encodes CSARDLKAEIEGYEQFF.

On this clonotype: The CDR3 ends on some other residue instead of the conserved phenylalanine or tryptophan, so this is likely a read error. The V and J genes are TRBV7-2 and TRBJ2-3; the D is unclear. Germline V gene sequence: CDR1 SGHTA, CDR2 FQGNSA. The CDR3 spans 11 residues. V was cut by 2 bases and J by 5 bases, with 2 bases left in between. The CDR3 region has the DNA TGTGCCAGCAGCTTACAAGATACGCAGTATTTG. Protein: CASSLQDTQYL.

In this sample, this clonotype turned up a few times. This chain links TRBV20-1 with TRBJ2-4; D may be TRBD1 (6 bases). CDR1 and CDR2 (germline): DFQATT, SNEGSKA (reference sequence). The CDR3 loop spans 16 amino acids. V lost 0 bases to trimming and J lost 1 base, with 13 bases between them. This CDR3 reads CSARETGFPAKNIQYF. CDR3 nucleotide sequence: TGCAGTGCTAGAGAAACAGGGTTCCCGGCCAAAAACATTCAGTACTTC.

The gene calls are TRBV27 and TRBJ2-7; TRBD2 aligns across 9 bases. The CDR3 is 20 residues long. Trimming removed 10 bases from V and 1 base from J; junction bases left unmatched: 26. The germline CDR1 and CDR2 sequences are MNHEY and SMNVEV (reference sequence). As DNA, the CDR3 is TGTGCCATCGATTCAAAAGACACCGGACTAGCGCGCCGACGTTCCTACGAGCAGTACTTC. It encodes CAIDSKDTGLARRRSYEQYF.